The source of this TCR beta chain is a study of early T cells in non-severe SARS-CoV-2 infection. The table lists this clonotype with many counts. In TCRdb, the 5' RACE reads were re-called with MiXCR into one record per CDR3 protein. The table has approximately 56,000 distinct CDR3 sequences, approximately 10% seen once. Germline V gene data show CDR1 as SQVTM and CDR2 as ANQGSEA. The CDR3 sequence is 12 residues long. V was shortened by 5 bases and J by 3 bases, with 10 bases between the two germline ends. The chain recombines TRBV29-1 with TRBJ2-5, with D uncertain. The sequenced material came from whole blood. The source of this sequence is an adult who was a healthcare worker with PCR-confirmed SARS-CoV-2 infection or an uninfected control (not recorded which). The CDR3 spells CSVNRPEETQYF. The DNA of the CDR3 is TGCAGCGTTAATAGGCCGGAAGAGACCCAGTACTTC.